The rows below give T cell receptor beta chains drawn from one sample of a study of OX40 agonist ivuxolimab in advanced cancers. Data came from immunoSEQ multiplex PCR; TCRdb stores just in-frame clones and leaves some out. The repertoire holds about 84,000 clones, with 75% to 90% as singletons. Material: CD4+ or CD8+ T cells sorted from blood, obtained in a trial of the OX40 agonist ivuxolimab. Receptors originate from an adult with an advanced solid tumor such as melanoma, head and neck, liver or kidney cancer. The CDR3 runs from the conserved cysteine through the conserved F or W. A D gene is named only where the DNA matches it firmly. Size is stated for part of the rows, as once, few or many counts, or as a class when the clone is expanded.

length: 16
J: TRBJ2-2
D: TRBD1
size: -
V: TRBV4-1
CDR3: CASSQDLRGHTGELFF
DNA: TGCGCCAGCAGCCAAGATCTCAGGGGGCACACCGGGGAGCTGTTTTTT

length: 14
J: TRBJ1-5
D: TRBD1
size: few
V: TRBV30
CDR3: CAWSQQGSNQPQHF
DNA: TGTGCCTGGAGTCAACAGGGGAGCAATCAGCCCCAGCATTTT

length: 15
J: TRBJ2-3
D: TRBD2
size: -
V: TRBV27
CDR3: CASSWRGGETDTQYF
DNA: TGTGCCAGCAGCTGGCGGGGGGGGGAAACAGATACGCAGTATTTT

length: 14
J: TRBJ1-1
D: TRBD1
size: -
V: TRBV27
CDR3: CASSFDRGNTEAFF
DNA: TGTGCCAGCAGTTTTGACAGGGGGAACACTGAAGCTTTCTTT

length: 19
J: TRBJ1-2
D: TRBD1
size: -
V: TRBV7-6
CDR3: CASSLSEGRGTGVFLGYTF
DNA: TGTGCCAGCAGCCTATCGGAAGGGAGAGGGACAGGCGTGTTCTTGGGCTACACCTTC

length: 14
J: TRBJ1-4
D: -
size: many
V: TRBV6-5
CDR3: CASTGSQDGEKLFF
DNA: TGTGCCAGCACGGGTTCGCAGGATGGGGAAAAACTGTTTTTT

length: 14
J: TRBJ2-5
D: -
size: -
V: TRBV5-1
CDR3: CASSVGQYGETQYF
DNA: TGCGCCAGCAGCGTAGGACAGTATGGGGAGACCCAGTACTTC

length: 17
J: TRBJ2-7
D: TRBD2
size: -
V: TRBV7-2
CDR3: CASSLQVGLAGAYEQYF
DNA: TGTGCCAGCAGCCTCCAGGTAGGACTAGCGGGCGCCTACGAGCAGTACTTC

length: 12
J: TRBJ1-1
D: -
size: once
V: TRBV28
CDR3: CASSLDMAEAFF
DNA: TGTGCCAGCAGCCTAGACATGGCTGAAGCTTTCTTT

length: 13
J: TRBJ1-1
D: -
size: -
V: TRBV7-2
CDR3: CASSGRTATEAFF
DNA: TGTGCCAGCAGCGGGCGGACAGCGACTGAAGCTTTCTTT

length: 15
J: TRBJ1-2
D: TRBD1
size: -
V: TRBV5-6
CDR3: CASSQQGGSFYGYTF
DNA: TGTGCCAGCAGCCAACAGGGGGGATCTTTCTATGGCTACACCTTC

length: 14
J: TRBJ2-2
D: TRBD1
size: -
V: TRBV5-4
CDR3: CASRGGQDTGELFF
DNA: TGTGCCAGCAGGGGGGGACAGGACACCGGGGAGCTGTTTTTT

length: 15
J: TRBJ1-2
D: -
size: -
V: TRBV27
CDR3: CASSQFLAGNYGYTF
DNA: TGTGCCAGCTCACAATTTTTAGCGGGAAACTATGGCTACACCTTC

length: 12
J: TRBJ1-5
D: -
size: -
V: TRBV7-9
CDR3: CASSPDSQPQHF
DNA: TGTGCCAGCAGCCCGGACAGTCAGCCCCAGCATTTT

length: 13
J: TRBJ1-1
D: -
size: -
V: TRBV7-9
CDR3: CASSLAGVTEAFF
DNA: TGTGCCAGCAGCTTAGCGGGGGTCACTGAAGCTTTCTTT

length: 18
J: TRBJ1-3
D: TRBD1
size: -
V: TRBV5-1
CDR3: CASSLWGIRDSSGNTIYF
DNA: TGCGCCAGCAGCTTGTGGGGGATTCGGGACAGCTCTGGAAACACCATATATTTT

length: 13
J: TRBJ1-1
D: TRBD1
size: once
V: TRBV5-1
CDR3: CASRATGAGEAFF
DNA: TGCGCCAGCAGAGCAACAGGGGCAGGGGAAGCTTTCTTT

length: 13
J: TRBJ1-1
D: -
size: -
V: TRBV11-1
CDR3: CASSSDLNTEAFF
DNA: TGTGCCAGCAGTTCGGACTTGAACACTGAAGCTTTCTTT

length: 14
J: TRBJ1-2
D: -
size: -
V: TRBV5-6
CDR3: CASSSGRLNYGYTF
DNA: TGTGCCAGCAGCTCGGGGCGGTTAAACTATGGCTACACCTTC

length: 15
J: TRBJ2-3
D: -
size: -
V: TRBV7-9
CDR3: CASSQEVHRSDTQYF
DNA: TGTGCCAGCAGCCAAGAAGTGCACAGATCAGATACGCAGTATTTT

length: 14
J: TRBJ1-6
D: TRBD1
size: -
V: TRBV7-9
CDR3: CASNKDRGNSPLHF
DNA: TGTGCCAGCAATAAGGACAGGGGTAATTCACCCCTCCACTTT

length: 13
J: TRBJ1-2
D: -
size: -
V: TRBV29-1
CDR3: CSVSGTGDYGYTF
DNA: TGCAGCGTTTCCGGGACGGGGGATTATGGCTACACCTTC

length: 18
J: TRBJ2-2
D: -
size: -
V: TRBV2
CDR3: CASNPLRGAGSGTGELFF
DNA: TGTGCCAGCAATCCCTTGCGAGGGGCAGGGTCCGGCACCGGGGAGCTGTTTTTT

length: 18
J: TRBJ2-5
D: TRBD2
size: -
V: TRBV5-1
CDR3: CASSLKLAGDVYQETQYF
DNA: TGCGCCAGCAGCTTGAAACTAGCGGGGGACGTGTACCAAGAGACCCAGTACTTC

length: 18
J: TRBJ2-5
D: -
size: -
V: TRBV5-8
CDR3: CASSTGTGGGGFQETQYF
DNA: TGTGCCAGCAGCACGGGAACAGGGGGAGGGGGTTTCCAAGAGACCCAGTACTTC

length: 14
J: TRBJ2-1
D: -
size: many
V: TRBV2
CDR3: CASSDVGPINEQFF
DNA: TGTGCCAGCAGTGATGTTGGGCCAATCAATGAGCAGTTCTTC

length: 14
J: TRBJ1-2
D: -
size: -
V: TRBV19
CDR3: CASSPGGAVYGYTF
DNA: TGTGCCAGTAGTCCTGGAGGGGCTGTCTATGGCTACACCTTC

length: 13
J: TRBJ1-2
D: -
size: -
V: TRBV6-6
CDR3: CASSPGTLGGYTF
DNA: TGTGCCAGCAGTCCCGGGACATTAGGTGGCTACACCTTC

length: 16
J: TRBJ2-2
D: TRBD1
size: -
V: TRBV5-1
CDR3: CASSLAGGRNTGELFF
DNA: TGCGCCAGCAGCTTGGCAGGGGGCAGGAACACCGGGGAGCTGTTTTTT

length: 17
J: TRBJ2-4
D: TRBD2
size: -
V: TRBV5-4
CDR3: CASSSRTSGGGKNIQYF
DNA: TGTGCCAGCAGCTCCAGGACTAGCGGGGGGGGCAAAAACATTCAGTACTTC

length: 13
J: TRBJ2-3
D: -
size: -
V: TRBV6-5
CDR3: CASRARVTDTQYF
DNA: TGTGCCAGCAGGGCCAGGGTCACAGATACGCAGTATTTT

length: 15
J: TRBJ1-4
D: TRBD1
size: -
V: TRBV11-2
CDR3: CASSVGTGGNEKLFF
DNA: TGTGCCAGCAGCGTTGGGACAGGGGGGAATGAAAAACTGTTTTTT

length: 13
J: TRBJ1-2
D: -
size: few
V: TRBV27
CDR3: CASSFWQDYGYTF
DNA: TGTGCCAGCAGTTTTTGGCAGGACTATGGCTACACCTTC

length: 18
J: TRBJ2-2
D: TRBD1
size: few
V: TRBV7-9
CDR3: CASSLTGRLGFAAGELFF
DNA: TGTGCCAGCAGCTTGACAGGGCGTCTGGGTTTTGCGGCCGGGGAGCTGTTTTTT

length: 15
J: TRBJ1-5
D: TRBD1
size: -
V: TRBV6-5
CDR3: CASRSGQGVDQPQHF
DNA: TGTGCCAGCAGATCGGGACAGGGTGTTGATCAGCCCCAGCATTTT

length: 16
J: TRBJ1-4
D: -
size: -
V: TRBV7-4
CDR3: CASSLQSRAPRKKLFF
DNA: TGTGCCAGCAGCTTACAGTCCAGGGCCCCTCGAAAGAAACTGTTTTTT

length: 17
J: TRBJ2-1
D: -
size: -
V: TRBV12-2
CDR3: CASRLAHSGTGTNEQFF
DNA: TGTGCAAGTCGCTTAGCGCATTCGGGGACAGGTACAAATGAGCAGTTCTTC

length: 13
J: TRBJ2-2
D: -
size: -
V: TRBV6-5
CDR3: CASSKQGTGELFF
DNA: TGTGCCAGCAGCAAGCAGGGAACCGGGGAGCTGTTTTTT

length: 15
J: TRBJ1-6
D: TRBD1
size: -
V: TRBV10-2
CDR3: CASSEAGTGVKPLHF
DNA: TGCGCCAGCAGTGAGGCGGGGACAGGGGTGAAACCCCTCCACTTT

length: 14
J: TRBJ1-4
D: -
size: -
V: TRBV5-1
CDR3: CASSEDTFNEKLFF
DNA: TGCGCCAGCAGCGAGGACACTTTTAATGAAAAACTGTTTTTT

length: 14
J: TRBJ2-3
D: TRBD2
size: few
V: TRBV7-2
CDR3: CASSLLSGVDTQYF
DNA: TGTGCCAGCAGCTTACTTAGCGGGGTAGATACGCAGTATTTT

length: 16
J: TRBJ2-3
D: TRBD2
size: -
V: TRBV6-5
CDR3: CASSYGSSGGTDTQYF
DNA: TGTGCCAGCAGTTACGGGTCTAGCGGGGGCACAGATACGCAGTATTTT

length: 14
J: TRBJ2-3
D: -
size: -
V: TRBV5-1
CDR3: CASSLTGSGDAQYF
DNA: TGCGCCAGCAGCTTGACAGGGTCAGGAGATGCGCAGTATTTT

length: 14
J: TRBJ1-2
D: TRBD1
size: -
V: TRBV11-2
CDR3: CASSPGAGGYGYTF
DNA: TGTGCCAGCAGCCCGGGGGCAGGGGGCTATGGCTACACCTTC

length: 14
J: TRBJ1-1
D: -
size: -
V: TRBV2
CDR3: CASRDSSMNTEAFF
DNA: TGTGCCAGCAGGGACAGCTCTATGAACACTGAAGCTTTCTTT

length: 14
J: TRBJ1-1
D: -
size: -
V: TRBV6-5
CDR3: CASSPGARVTEAFF
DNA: TGTGCCAGCAGTCCGGGGGCCAGGGTCACTGAAGCTTTCTTT

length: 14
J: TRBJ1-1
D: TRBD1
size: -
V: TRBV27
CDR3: CASSWDRGSTEAFF
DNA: TGTGCCAGCAGTTGGGACAGGGGAAGCACTGAAGCTTTCTTT

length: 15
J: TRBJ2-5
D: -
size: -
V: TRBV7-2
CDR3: CASSLAVGGMETQYF
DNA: TGTGCCAGCAGCTTAGCGGTTGGAGGGATGGAGACCCAGTACTTC

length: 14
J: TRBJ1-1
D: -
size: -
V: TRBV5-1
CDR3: CASSGGPVSDEAFF
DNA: TGCGCCAGCAGCGGGGGACCGGTATCAGATGAAGCTTTCTTT

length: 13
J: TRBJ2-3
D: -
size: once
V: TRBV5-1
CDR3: CASSYRGHDTQYF
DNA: TGCGCCAGCAGCTATCGGGGTCACGATACGCAGTATTTT

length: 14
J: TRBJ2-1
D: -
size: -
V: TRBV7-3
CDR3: CASSPRGSYNEQFF
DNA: TGTGCCAGCAGCCCCCGGGGATCCTACAATGAGCAGTTCTTC

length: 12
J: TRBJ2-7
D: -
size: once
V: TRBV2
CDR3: CASSPGGHEQYF
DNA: TGTGCCAGCAGTCCCGGGGGCCACGAGCAGTACTTC

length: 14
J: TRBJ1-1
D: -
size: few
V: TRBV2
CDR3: CASSEAQENTEAFF
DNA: TGTGCCAGCAGTGAAGCGCAGGAGAACACTGAAGCTTTCTTT

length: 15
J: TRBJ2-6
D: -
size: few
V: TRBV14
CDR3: CASSQVLAGANVLTF
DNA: TGTGCCAGCAGCCAGGTCTTAGCTGGGGCCAACGTCCTGACTTTC

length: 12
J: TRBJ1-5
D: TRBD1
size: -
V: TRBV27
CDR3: CASWDSNQPQHF
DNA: TGTGCCAGCTGGGACAGTAATCAGCCCCAGCATTTT

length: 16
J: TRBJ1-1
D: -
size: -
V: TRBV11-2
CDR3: CASSPQGRGGDTEAFF
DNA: TGTGCCAGCAGCCCACAGGGCCGTGGGGGAGACACTGAAGCTTTCTTT

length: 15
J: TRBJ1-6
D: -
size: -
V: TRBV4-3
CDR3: CASSQDKGADSPLHF
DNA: TGCGCCAGCAGCCAAGATAAAGGGGCTGATTCACCCCTCCACTTT